The present TCR beta chain was sequenced within a study of Graves' ophthalmopathy and Graves' hyperthyroidism. The sample holds many counts of this clonotype. The CDR3 is made up of 14 amino acids. Trimming cost V 5 bases and J 1 base; bases outside gene matches: 4. Germline V gene data show CDR1 as SGHTA and CDR2 as FQGNSA. Amplification targeted the TCR beta CDR3 regions, with RNA transcripts as the source material. In the first round, RT-PCR was carried out with HTBI primers, and a multiplex PCR formed the second round. One entry per CDR3 protein, called by TCRdb with MiXCR from the multiplex PCR reads. The table lists 500,000 to 700,000 distinct CDR3 sequences, 22% of them singletons.

This clonotype was obtained from a woman aged 18-29 years with stable Graves' hyperthyroidism. Some clones in this sample may be carry-over from other donors' samples. Sample: peripheral blood. The chain employs TRBV7-2 and TRBJ1-1; 7 bases fit TRBD1. Here the CDR3 reads CASSPRQGNTEAFF. The CDR3 DNA sequence: TGTGCCAGCAGCCCTAGACAGGGGAACACTGAAGCTTTCTTT.